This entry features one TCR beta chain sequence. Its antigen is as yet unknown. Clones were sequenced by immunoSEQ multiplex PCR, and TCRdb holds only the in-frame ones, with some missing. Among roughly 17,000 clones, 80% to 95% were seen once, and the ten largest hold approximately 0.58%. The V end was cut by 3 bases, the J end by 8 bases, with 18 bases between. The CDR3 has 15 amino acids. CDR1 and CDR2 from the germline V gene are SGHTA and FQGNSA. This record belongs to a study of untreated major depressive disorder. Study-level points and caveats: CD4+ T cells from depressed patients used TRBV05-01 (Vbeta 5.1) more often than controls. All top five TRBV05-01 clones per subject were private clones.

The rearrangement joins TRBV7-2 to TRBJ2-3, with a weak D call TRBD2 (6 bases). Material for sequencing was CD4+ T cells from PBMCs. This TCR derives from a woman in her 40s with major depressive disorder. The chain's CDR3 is CASSFRAGKSGTQYF. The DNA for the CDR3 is TGTGCCAGCAGCTTCCGGGCGGGAAAATCGGGTACGCAGTATTTT.